This entry lists 23 T cell receptor beta chains sequenced from one sample in a study of cytomegalovirus exposure and HLA in healthy donors. 60 Vbeta and 13 Jbeta primers were used in PCR. TCRdb keeps only in-frame clones here, not all; method: immunoSEQ multiplex PCR. This table has approximately 110,000 clones, about three quarters appearing once. The sample consisted of PBMCs. These receptors came from a female donor in good health and CMV-seropositive.

The J gene is TRBJ1-1, the V gene TRBV9; possibly TRBD1 for D (5 bases). This CDR3 spans 14 amino acids. Between the trimmed V and J ends, which lost 0 bases and 6 bases, there was a span of 12 bases. Per germline, CDR1 SGDLS and CDR2 YYNGEE. CDR3 nucleotides: TGTGCCAGCAGCGTAGCTCAGGGATTCTCTGAAGCTTTCTTT. Residues: CASSVAQGFSEAFF. The whole variable domain, filled in from reference TRBV9 and TRBJ1-1, reads DSGVTQTPKHLITATGQRVTLRCSPRSGDLSVYWYQQSLDQGLQFLIQYYNGEERAKGNILERFSAQQFPDLHSELNLSSLELGDSALYFCASSVAQGFSEAFFGQGTRLTVV.

Here the CDR3 reads CASSQGGVPDTQYF. The CDR3 region has the DNA TGCGCCAGCAGCCAAGGGGGAGTCCCAGATACGCAGTATTTT. This chain joins TRBV4-1 and TRBJ2-3; tentatively, D is TRBD2 (5 bases). This CDR3 has 14 residues. Trimming stripped 1 base from V and 4 bases from J, with 9 bases between. The germline CDR1 and CDR2 sequences are MGHRA and YSYEKL.

The table lists this clone with a few counts. The chain is built from TRBV11-1 and TRBJ1-1; D unclear. The V gene lost 6 bases and the J gene lost 6 bases, with 17 bases spanning the gap. The CDR3 sequence is 14 residues long. The germline CDR1 and CDR2 sequences are SGHAT and FQDESV (reference sequence). The CDR3 DNA reads TGTGCCAGCAGTTCCCTATGGGCAGGCTCTGAAGCTTTCTTT. Its translation: CASSSLWAGSEAFF.

The chain joins TRBV5-1 to TRBJ1-1, with TRBD1 matching over 10 bases. The CDR3 spans 16 residues. Germline V gene data show CDR1 as SGHRS and CDR2 as YFSETQ. The J segment lost 4 bases and the V segment lost 2 bases, leaving 8 bases of the junction unmatched. This CDR3 reads CASSFRTGGRVTEAFF. CDR3 nucleotide sequence: TGCGCCAGCAGCTTTCGGACAGGGGGAAGGGTCACTGAAGCTTTCTTT.

This chain joins TRBV30 and TRBJ2-3; no firm D call. The CDR3 is 15 amino acids. V lost 8 bases, J lost 9 bases, and 27 bases lay in between. CDR1 is GTSNPN and CDR2 is SVGIG in the germline V gene (reference sequence). CDR3 nucleotide sequence: TGTGCCCATGGCGGTCGGTCCAGCGCGCGAGTCACGCAGTATTTT. Protein: CAHGGRSSARVTQYF. The full variable domain, completed using reference TRBV30 and TRBJ2-3, is SQTIHQWPATLVQPVGSPLSLECTVEGTSNPNLYWYRQAAGRGLQLLFYSVGIGQISSEVPQNLSASRPQDRQFILSSKKLLLSDSGFYLCAHGGRSSARVTQYFGPGTRLTVL.

The chain is built from TRBV5-1 and TRBJ1-1; 8 bases are a match to TRBD1. Looked up from germline, CDR1 is SGHRS and CDR2 is YFSETQ. The ends lost 0 bases at V and 5 bases at J; junction bases unmatched: 12. This CDR3 is built from 17 residues. The CDR3 loop is CASSLVPPGQGSTEAFF. CDR3 DNA sequence: TGCGCCAGCAGCTTGGTTCCCCCTGGACAGGGATCGACTGAAGCTTTCTTT.

J is TRBJ1-1 and V is TRBV11-2; possibly TRBD1 for D (5 bases). This CDR3 comprises 16 residues. The V gene lost 5 bases and the J gene lost 0 bases, with 16 bases spanning the gap. In germline, CDR1 is SGHAT, CDR2 FQNNGV. The CDR3 sequence: CASSRKGQFMNTEAFF. CDR3 DNA: TGTGCCAGCAGCCGTAAAGGACAATTTATGAACACTGAAGCTTTCTTT.

The CDR3 coding sequence is TGCGCCAGCAGGGAGAGGGCTAGCGGAGCCTACAATGAGCAGTTCTTC. It specifies CASRERASGAYNEQFF. The chain is built from TRBV5-1 and TRBJ2-1, with 7 nucleotides matching TRBD2. The J segment lost 2 bases and the V segment lost 5 bases, leaving 10 bases of the junction unmatched. Germline V gene lookup returns CDR1 SGHRS and CDR2 YFSETQ. This CDR3 spans 16 amino acids.

The chain employs TRBV28 and TRBJ1-1, with D perhaps TRBD1 (5 bases). The V and J ends lost 7 bases and 1 base respectively, with 10 bases between them. The CDR3 has 13 amino acids. From germline, CDR1 is MDHEN and CDR2 SYDVKM. The CDR3 region has the DNA TGTGCCAGCACCTGGGGGGGGAACACTGAAGCTTTCTTT. Encoded protein: CASTWGGNTEAFF.

The chain employs TRBV5-1 and TRBJ2-3; maybe TRBD2 (6 bases). Germline values: CDR1 SGHRS, CDR2 YFSETQ. The CDR3 has 17 amino acids. V shed 2 bases and J shed 0 bases, with 16 bases lying between them. The CDR3 nucleotides are TGCGCCAGCAGCTTACCCGGAGGGTCAGAAAGCACAGATACGCAGTATTTT. Protein product: CASSLPGGSESTDTQYF.

The chain recombines TRBV5-8 with TRBJ2-2, with 9 nucleotides matching TRBD1. Germline trimming cut 3 bases from V and 4 bases from J; bases unmatched to any gene: 1. CDR1 SGHTS and CDR2 YDEGEE come from the germline V gene. The CDR3 extends over 14 amino acids. The CDR3 loop reads CASSSGQGTGELFF. The CDR3, as DNA: TGTGCCAGCAGCTCGGGACAGGGCACCGGGGAGCTGTTTTTT.

The genes are TRBV27 and TRBJ1-1; the D gene is possibly TRBD1 (5 bases). CDR1 MNHEY and CDR2 SMNVEV come from the germline V gene (reference sequence). This CDR3 spans 16 amino acids. V lost 6 bases and J lost 1, with 18 bases in between. CDR3 loop: CASSRAGSVRNTEAFF. As DNA, the CDR3 is TGTGCCAGCAGCCGGGCAGGGTCAGTGAGGAACACTGAAGCTTTCTTT.

The chain employs TRBV9 and TRBJ2-3, with D maybe TRBD2 (6 bases). This CDR3 has 16 amino acids. Trimming took off 0 bases at V and 0 bases at J, with 11 bases between the two ends. Germline V gene sequence: CDR1 SGDLS, CDR2 YYNGEE. The CDR3 protein is CASSVGVAVSTDTQYF. The CDR3 nucleotides read TGTGCCAGCAGCGTAGGGGTAGCGGTTAGCACAGATACGCAGTATTTT.

This chain joins TRBV15 and TRBJ2-2, with 9 bases that match TRBD2. The CDR3 consists of 14 residues. Germline lookup yields CDR1 LNHNV and CDR2 YYDKDF (reference sequence). V shed 1 base and J 10 bases; nucleotides not matched to a gene: 4. CDR3 loop: CATSRGQREEELFF. The CDR3 nucleotides read TGTGCCACCAGCAGAGGTCAGCGGGAGGAGGAGCTGTTTTTT. The full variable domain, rest sourced from reference TRBV15 and TRBJ2-2, is DAMVIQNPRYQVTQFGKPVTLSCSQTLNHNVMYWYQQKSSQAPKLLFHYYDKDFNNEADTPDNFQSRRPNTSFCFLDIRSPGLGDTAMYLCATSRGQREEELFFGEGSRLTVL.

This clone was seen just once. This chain links TRBV28 with TRBJ2-3, with D perhaps TRBD2 (6 bases). V lost 2 bases, J lost 3 bases, and 27 bases lay in between. From germline, CDR1 is MDHEN and CDR2 SYDVKM. The CDR3 runs 20 residues. CDR3 sequence (DNA): TGTGCCAGCAGTTTAGCGCATTACCCCGTCGTGGGGGGTAGGACAGATACGCAGTATTTT. Protein: CASSLAHYPVVGGRTDTQYF.

The CDR3 here is CASSMRHTGYEQYF. The CDR3 DNA follows: TGTGCCAGTAGTATGAGGCATACAGGTTACGAGCAGTACTTC. The J gene is TRBJ2-7, the V gene TRBV19; the D gene is possibly TRBD1 (5 bases). The CDR3 runs 14 residues. V shed 3 bases and J shed 4 bases, with 13 bases lying between them. The germline V gene encodes CDR1 LNHDA and CDR2 SQIVND (reference sequence).

The chain links TRBV11-2 to TRBJ1-5, with 7 positions matching TRBD1. Germline lookup yields CDR1 SGHAT and CDR2 FQNNGV. J gave up 6 bases and V 2 bases, and 1 base lay outside the gene matches. This CDR3 is built from 13 residues. CDR3 coding DNA: TGTGCCAGCAGCTTACAGGGGGGTCAGCCCCAGCATTTT. Its protein product is CASSLQGGQPQHF.

V usage is TRBV5-8 and J usage is TRBJ1-1; 8 positions agree with TRBD1. The CDR3 consists of 17 residues. J was trimmed by 1 base and V by 5 bases; bases with no gene match: 13. Germline-derived CDR1 and CDR2 are SGHTS and YDEGEE. In nucleotides, the CDR3 is TGTGCCAGCAGGTTGACAGGGGCGCCCGGCAAGAACACTGAAGCTTTCTTT. Translated: CASRLTGAPGKNTEAFF.

Regarding this clone: A junction end diverges from the germline sequence, so it may reflect a read error. The chain uses TRBV6-5 and TRBJ2-5, with 10 bases lining up with TRBD2. CDR1 is MNHEY and CDR2 is SVGAGI in the germline V gene. CDR3 length equals 15 residues. CDR3 amino acids: CASSYSASGRAILHF. In nucleotides, the CDR3 is TGTGCCAGCAGTTACTCGGCCAGCGGGAGGGCAATTCTCCACTTC.

This clone was seen a few times. The genes are TRBV6-1 and TRBJ1-5, with D maybe TRBD1 (5 bases). The length of the CDR3 is 13 residues. CDR1 MNHNS and CDR2 SASEGT come from the germline V gene. Trimming removed 9 bases at V and 3 bases at J, with 12 bases between. CDR3 nucleotides: TGTGCCAGTGCCGGGGGTATCAATCAGCCCCAGCATTTT. Amino acid sequence: CASAGGINQPQHF.

This clone was seen a single time. This chain links TRBV30 with TRBJ1-2; D not certain. This CDR3 has 12 amino acids. The germline V and J ends were trimmed by 5 bases and 5 bases, with 12 bases remaining between them. From germline, CDR1 is GTSNPN and CDR2 SVGIG (reference sequence). Here the CDR3 reads CAWSPGLYGYTF. CDR3 in DNA: TGTGCCTGGTCCCCAGGTTTGTATGGCTACACCTTC.

Only a few counts were recorded for this clone. The chain couples TRBV27 to TRBJ2-7, with 9 bases lining up with TRBD2. Unmatched junction bases numbered 11, after V lost 5 bases and J lost 6 bases. This CDR3 contains 15 residues. Germline CDR1 MNHEY, CDR2 SMNVEV (reference sequence). The CDR3, as DNA: TGTGCCAGCAGTAGCGGGGGGAGTTGGTGGGGCGAGCAGTACTTC. This gives the protein CASSSGGSWWGEQYF.

In its sample, this clone was seen a few times. The V and J genes are TRBV5-5 and TRBJ1-1; possibly TRBD1 for D (5 bases). Germline V lookup: CDR1 SGHKS, CDR2 YYEKEE (reference sequence). Trimming stripped 5 bases from V and 4 bases from J, with 12 bases between. This CDR3 comprises 13 residues. The DNA for the CDR3 is TGTGCCAGCAGTTGGCAGGGCCGCACTGAAGCTTTCTTT. Residues: CASSWQGRTEAFF.